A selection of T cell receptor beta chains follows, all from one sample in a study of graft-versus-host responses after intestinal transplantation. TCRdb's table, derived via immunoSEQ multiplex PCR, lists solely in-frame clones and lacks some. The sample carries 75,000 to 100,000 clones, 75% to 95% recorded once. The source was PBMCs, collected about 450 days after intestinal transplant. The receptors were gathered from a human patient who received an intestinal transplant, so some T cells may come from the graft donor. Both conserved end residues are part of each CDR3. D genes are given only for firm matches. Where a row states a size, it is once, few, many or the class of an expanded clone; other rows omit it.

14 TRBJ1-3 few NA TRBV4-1 TGCGCCAGCAGCACCCGAATGGGAGGAAACACCATATATTTT CASSTRMGGNTIYF
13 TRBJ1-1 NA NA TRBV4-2 TGTGCCAGCAGCCAAGATTGGGGGGTTGAAGCTTTCTTT CASSQDWGVEAFF
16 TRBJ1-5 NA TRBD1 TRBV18 TGTGCCAGCTCGCCGGGTCGAACAGGGGACTATCAGCCCCAGCATTTT CASSPGRTGDYQPQHF
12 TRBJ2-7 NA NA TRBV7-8 TGTGCCACCGCGGGGTGGGCCTACGAGCAGTACTTC CATAGWAYEQYF
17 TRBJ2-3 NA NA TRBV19 TGTGCCAGTAGTTCACGGTCCCAGGCGGGCAGCACAGATACGCAGTATTTT CASSSRSQAGSTDTQYF
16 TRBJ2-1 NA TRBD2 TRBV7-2 TGTGCCAGCAGCCCGACCCTAGCGGGGGGGAGTTATGAGCAGTTCTTC CASSPTLAGGSYEQFF
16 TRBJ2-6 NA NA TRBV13 TGTGCCAGCAGCTCCCACGTCCTCCCCGGGGCCAACGTCCTGACTTTC CASSSHVLPGANVLTF
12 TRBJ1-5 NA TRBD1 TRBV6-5 TGTGCCAGCTGGACAGGGAGGCAGCCCCAGCATTTT CASWTGRQPQHF
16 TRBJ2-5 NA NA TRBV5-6 TGTGCCAGCAGCTTCGGCGGCCAACCGTACCAAGAGACCCAGTACTTC CASSFGGQPYQETQYF
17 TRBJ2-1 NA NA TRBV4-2 TGTGCCAGCAGCCAAGATGTAGGGGGGGGGCCCTACAATGAGCAGTTCTTC CASSQDVGGGPYNEQFF
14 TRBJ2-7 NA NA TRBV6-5 TGTGCCAGCACTCCCATAGGGCCCCCCTACGAGCAGTACTTC CASTPIGPPYEQYF
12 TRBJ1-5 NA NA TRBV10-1 TGCGCCAGCTCGACCGGCCGAGGGGACCAGCATTTT CASSTGRGDQHF
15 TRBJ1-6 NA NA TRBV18 TGTGCCAGCTCACCCGACAGAGCCTTTGGGTCACCCCTCCACTTT CASSPDRAFGSPLHF
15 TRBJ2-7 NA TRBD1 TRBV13 TGTGCCAGCAGGCACGGTGGGACAGGGTCGGACGAGCAGTACTTC CASRHGGTGSDEQYF
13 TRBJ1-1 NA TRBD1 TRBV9 TGTGCCAGCAGCCCACAGGGGTGGACTGAAGCTTTCTTT CASSPQGWTEAFF
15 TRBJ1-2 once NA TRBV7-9 TGTGCCAGCAGCTTAGCGGGGGGCAGGCCCTATGGCTACACCTTC CASSLAGGRPYGYTF
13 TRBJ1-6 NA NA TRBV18 TGTGCCAGCTCACGGCAGGGAGATTCACCCCTCCACTTT CASSRQGDSPLHF
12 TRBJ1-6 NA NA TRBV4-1 TGCGCCAGCAGCCGGGCCAATTCACCCCTCCACTTT CASSRANSPLHF
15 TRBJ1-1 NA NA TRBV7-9 TGTGCCAGCAGCTTAGTCGCGTTGGTGAACACTGAAGCTTTCTTT CASSLVALVNTEAFF
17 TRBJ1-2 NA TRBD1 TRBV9 TGTGCCAGCAGCCCTGGGACAGGGGGTAGGGCTAACTATGGCTACACCTTC CASSPGTGGRANYGYTF
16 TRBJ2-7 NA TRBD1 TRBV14 TGTGCCAGCAGCCTTCCCCCGGGACAGGGGGCGGGTGAGCAGTACTTC CASSLPPGQGAGEQYF
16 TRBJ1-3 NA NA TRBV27 TGTGCCAGCAGTTTCACCGGGACTACCGCTGGAAACACCATATATTTT CASSFTGTTAGNTIYF
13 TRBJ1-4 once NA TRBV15 TGTGCCACCAGCACCGAGCGCAATGAAAAACTGTTTTTT CATSTERNEKLFF
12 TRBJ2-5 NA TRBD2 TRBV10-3 TGTGCCATCCGTAGCCCCAGCGGGGCCCAGTACTTC CAIRSPSGAQYF
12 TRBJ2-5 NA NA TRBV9 TGTGCCAGCAGCGTAGGGGGGGAGACCCAGTACTTC CASSVGGETQYF
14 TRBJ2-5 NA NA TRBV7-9 TGTGCCAGCAGCTTTGTTCCGGGTCCCGAGACCCAGTACTTC CASSFVPGPETQYF
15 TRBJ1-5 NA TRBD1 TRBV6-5 TGTGCCAGCAGCGCGGGCAGGGGGCAGAATCAGCCCCAGCATTTT CASSAGRGQNQPQHF
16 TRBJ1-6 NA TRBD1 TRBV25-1 TGTGCCAGCAGTGAACGGAGGAGAGCAGGGGGTTCACCCCTCCACTTT CASSERRRAGGSPLHF
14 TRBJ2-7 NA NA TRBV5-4 TGTGCCAGCAGCTTGGGGGGCGGGGTAGGCGAGCAGTACTTC CASSLGGGVGEQYF
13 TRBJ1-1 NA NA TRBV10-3 TGTGCCATCAGGGGGATGGCGGACACTGAAGCTTTCTTT CAIRGMADTEAFF
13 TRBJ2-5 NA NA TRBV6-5 TGTGCCACAGAGGACAGCGACCAAGAGACCCAGTACTTC CATEDSDQETQYF
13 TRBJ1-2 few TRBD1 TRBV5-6 TGTGCCAGCAGGGACAGGGGAAACTATGGCTACACCTTC CASRDRGNYGYTF
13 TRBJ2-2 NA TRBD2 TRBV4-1 TGCGCCAGCAGGGCGGGGGGGTCCGGGGAGCTGTTTTTT CASRAGGSGELFF
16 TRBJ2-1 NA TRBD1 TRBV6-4 TGTGCCAGCAGTTCATCCGCGACAGGGTTTGAGGGTGAGCAGTTCTTC CASSSSATGFEGEQFF
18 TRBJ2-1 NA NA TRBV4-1 TGCGCCAGCAGCCAAAGGTCGGCCCGGGCCTTCTCCTACAATGAGCAGTTCTTC CASSQRSARAFSYNEQFF
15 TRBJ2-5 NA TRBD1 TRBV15 TGTGCCACCAGCAGGGGGGACAGGGACCAAGAGACCCAGTACTTC CATSRGDRDQETQYF
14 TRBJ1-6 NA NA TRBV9 TGTGCCAGCGGAACGGATCTCTCCGGGCCACCCCTCCACTTT CASGTDLSGPPLHF
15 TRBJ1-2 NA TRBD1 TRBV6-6 TGTGCCAGCAGGGGACAGGGATTTTCCTACTATGGCTACACCTTC CASRGQGFSYYGYTF
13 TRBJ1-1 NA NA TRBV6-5 TGTGCCAGCATCAACTCGGGGTACACTGAAGCTTTCTTT CASINSGYTEAFF